These 17 T cell receptor beta chains originate from one sample sequenced in a study of human T cells and chemical hapten exposure. Sample time point: patch test 3, about 24 weeks after DPC sensitization. Treatment given: therapeutic diphenylcyclopropenone sensitization with weekly scalp DPC. TCRdb passed the RACE reads through MiXCR, listing each CDR3 protein once. Of roughly 97,000 distinct CDR3 sequences in the sample, 25% to 35% were seen once. The source material was whole blood, sampled in connection with sensitization to the hapten diphenylcyclopropenone (DPC). These receptors originate from a middle-aged man with alopecia areata. Some clones in this sample may be carry-over from other donors' samples.

This chain uses TRBV7-9 with TRBJ2-5; D is uncertain. Germline CDR1 and CDR2: SEHNR and FQNEAQ (reference sequence). V was pared by 3 bases and J by 4 bases, with 12 bases between. This CDR3 has 14 amino acids. The CDR3 bases are TGTGCCAGCAGCTTGGTAATCTCAAGAGAGACCCAGTACTTC. Protein: CASSLVISRETQYF.

The chain is built from TRBV18 and TRBJ2-3; possible D gene TRBD2, 6 bases. V lost 3 bases and J lost 2, with 15 bases in between. Germline values: CDR1 KGHSH, CDR2 LQKENI. The length of the CDR3 is 16 residues. The CDR3 region is CASSPLAAGTTDTQYF. The CDR3, as DNA: TGTGCCAGCTCACCCTTGGCTGCGGGGACCACAGATACGCAGTATTTT.

In its sample, this clonotype was seen a few times. The V gene is TRBV30, the J gene TRBJ2-7; weak D call: TRBD1 (7 bases). The ends were cut back, 2 bases at V and 2 bases at J, with 10 bases in the middle. The CDR3 loop spans 13 amino acids. Germline assignment: CDR1 GTSNPN and CDR2 SVGIG (reference sequence). This CDR3 is CAWSSGGPYEQYF. In DNA form, the CDR3 reads TGTGCCTGGAGTTCAGGGGGGCCCTACGAGCAGTACTTC. The variable domain in full, with the rest retrieved from reference TRBV30 and TRBJ2-7, is SQTIHQWPATLVQPVGSPLSLECTVEGTSNPNLYWYRQAAGRGLQLLFYSVGIGQISSEVPQNLSASRPQDRQFILSSKKLLLSDSGFYLCAWSSGGPYEQYFGPGTRLTVT.

This clonotype has just a few counts. The chain employs TRBV12-3 or TRBV12-4 and TRBJ2-3; 14 bases agree with TRBD2. The CDR3 covers 16 residues. Losses at the gene ends were 5 bases for V and 6 bases for J; bases not matched to a gene: 7. CDR3 amino acids: CASSPQTSGREDTQYF. The CDR3, as DNA: TGTGCCAGCAGTCCACAGACTAGCGGGAGGGAGGATACGCAGTATTTT.

This chain links TRBV13 with TRBJ2-1; D may be TRBD1 (7 bases). The CDR3 has 15 residues. Germline CDR1 PRHDT, CDR2 FYEKMQ (reference sequence). V shed 4 bases and J shed 8 bases, with 18 bases lying between them. The CDR3 sequence: CASSWGDSRADEQFF. In DNA, the CDR3 is TGTGCCAGCAGCTGGGGGGACAGTCGGGCTGATGAGCAGTTCTTC.

This clonotype was counted a few times. The chain carries TRBV12-3 or TRBV12-4 and TRBJ2-1; D ambiguous. CDR3 length: 13 residues. Trimming took 2 bases from V and 4 from J, leaving 6 bases between them. The CDR3 spells CASSLQEYNEQFF. CDR3 bases: TGTGCCAGCAGTTTACAGGAGTACAATGAGCAGTTCTTC.

This chain joins TRBV4-1 and TRBJ1-4, with TRBD1 matching over 10 bases. J was trimmed by 4 bases and V by 5 bases; bases with no gene match: 10. Germline-derived CDR1 and CDR2 are MGHRA and YSYEKL. CDR3 length: 17 amino acids. The CDR3 reads CASSKGGQGRSNEKLFF. In DNA, the CDR3 is TGCGCCAGCAGCAAAGGGGGACAGGGGAGGAGTAATGAAAAACTGTTTTTT.

The chain has TRBV7-2 and TRBJ2-1; 8 bases line up with TRBD2. CDR1 is SGHTA, CDR2 FQGNSA, per germline. V was pared by 0 bases and J by 7 bases, with 5 bases of the junction left unmatched. The CDR3 is 15 residues long. This CDR3 is CASSLAGLVRNEQFF. CDR3 DNA sequence: TGTGCCAGCAGCTTAGCGGGACTAGTCCGTAATGAGCAGTTCTTC.

V usage is TRBV27 and J usage is TRBJ2-5, with D tentatively TRBD1 or TRBD2 (5 bases each). The V gene's germline CDR1 is MNHEY and CDR2 SMNVEV (reference sequence). CDR3 length: 15 residues. The V end was cut by 2 bases, the J end by 4 bases, with 14 bases between. The CDR3 loop is CASSLRRGDGETQYF. CDR3 DNA sequence: TGTGCCAGCAGTTTAAGGCGAGGGGACGGAGAGACCCAGTACTTC.

This clonotype was seen only a few times. The J gene is TRBJ2-4, the V gene TRBV4-1; 9 nucleotides match TRBD1. Per the germline V gene, CDR1 is MGHRA and CDR2 is YSYEKL. V lost 2 bases, J lost 11 bases, and 13 bases stayed unmatched. The CDR3 contains 16 residues. The DNA of the CDR3 is TGCGCCAGCAGCCAATCCGAACAGGGGGCGCGAGCCTTTCAGTACTTC. Translating it yields CASSQSEQGARAFQYF.

This clonotype was seen only a few times. The rearrangement joins TRBV18 to TRBJ2-5; a weak D match, TRBD1 (5 bases). V lost 0 bases to trimming and J lost 9 bases, with 14 bases between them. The CDR3 has 14 residues. CDR1 KGHSH and CDR2 LQKENI come from the germline V gene. The CDR3 sequence: CASSPPGDGRAQYF. The CDR3 nucleotides are TGTGCCAGCTCACCACCAGGGGATGGAAGGGCCCAGTACTTC.

This clonotype has more than one count but fewer than ten. V and J are TRBV6-6 and TRBJ1-2; 9 bases agree with TRBD1. Germline assignment: CDR1 MNHNY and CDR2 SVGAGI (reference sequence). This CDR3 has 13 residues. Trimming took 5 bases from V and 8 from J; bases not matched to a gene: 6. This CDR3 reads CASSPGQGRGYTF. The CDR3 DNA follows: TGTGCCAGCAGTCCTGGACAGGGGCGAGGCTACACCTTC.

This clonotype appeared a few times. The chain is built from TRBV5-1 and TRBJ1-3; possibly TRBD1 for D (5 bases). This CDR3 has 15 residues. The germline CDR1 and CDR2 sequences are SGHRS and YFSETQ. V was pared by 4 bases and J by 3 bases, with 14 bases between. The CDR3 coding sequence is TGCGCCAGCAGCCAATCCGGGGGGGATGGAAACACCATATATTTT. This sequence encodes CASSQSGGDGNTIYF.

The chain combines TRBV7-2 with TRBJ2-1; TRBD1 matches at 9 bases. This CDR3 has 13 residues. Unmatched junction bases numbered 2, after V lost 5 bases and J lost 6 bases. Germline assignment: CDR1 SGHTA and CDR2 FQGNSA. CDR3 protein: CASSPQGANEQFF. CDR3 DNA sequence: TGTGCCAGCAGCCCACAGGGGGCCAATGAGCAGTTCTTC.

This clonotype was found a few times. V usage is TRBV20-1 and J usage is TRBJ2-7; tentative D call: TRBD2 (6 bases). Per the germline V gene, CDR1 is DFQATT and CDR2 is SNEGSKA (reference sequence). With 5 bases removed from V and 5 bases from J, the gap between germline ends came to 10 bases. There are 11 residues in the CDR3. CDR3 in amino acids: CSAWRVNEQYF. CDR3 DNA sequence: TGCAGTGCTTGGAGGGTTAACGAGCAGTACTTC.

The gene calls are TRBV10-3 and TRBJ1-1; D uncertain. V was shortened by 2 bases and J by 7 bases, with 8 bases between the two germline ends. The V gene's germline CDR1 is ENHRY and CDR2 SYGVKD. The CDR3 contains 12 residues. The DNA for the CDR3 is TGTGCCATCAGTGAGAAAGGGCTTGAAGCTTTCTTT. Translation: CAISEKGLEAFF.

V and J are TRBV12-3 or TRBV12-4 and TRBJ2-5; the D is unclear. The length of the CDR3 is 12 residues. Trimming pared 5 bases from V and 5 bases from J, leaving 9 bases between. The CDR3 reads CASSHLTETQYF. The CDR3 region has the DNA TGTGCCAGCAGTCACTTAACCGAGACCCAGTACTTC.